Each of the 26 T cell receptor beta chains below was sequenced from the same sample in a study of identical twins. TCRdb re-derived calls from the 5' RACE reads in MiXCR, one entry per CDR3 protein. The data contain around 1.7 million distinct CDR3 sequences, around 29% of them singletons. The sequenced material came from cord blood. These receptors originate from a newborn girl in good health.

This clonotype was observed many times. The rearrangement uses TRBV6-2 or TRBV6-3 and TRBJ2-3, with a possible D match to TRBD2 (5 bases). Germline V lookup: CDR1 MNHEY, CDR2 SVGEGT. The V end was cut by 5 bases, the J end by 8 bases, with 11 bases between. This CDR3 comprises 12 residues. This chain's CDR3 is CASSKPAGTQYF. In nucleotides, the CDR3 is TGTGCCAGCAGTAAGCCGGCGGGTACGCAGTATTTT.

This clonotype was observed a single time. This chain uses TRBV5-1 with TRBJ2-2; TRBD2 matches at 12 bases. The CDR3 consists of 18 residues. The trim removed 2 bases at V and 1 base at J, leaving 6 bases unmatched. Germline CDR1 reads SGHRS; CDR2 reads YFSETQ. CDR3 DNA: TGCGCCAGCAGCTTAGGACTAGCGGGACCCGTGAACACCGGGGAGCTGTTTTTT. Its protein product is CASSLGLAGPVNTGELFF.

DNA for the CDR3: TGTGCCAGCAATACTGGGAGTGAGAGCACAGATACGCAGTATTTT. As protein: CASNTGSESTDTQYF. The chain carries TRBV12-3 or TRBV12-4 and TRBJ2-3; tentative D call: TRBD2 (5 bases). The CDR3 has 15 residues. Trimming pared 7 bases from V and 0 bases from J, leaving 14 bases between.

This chain's CDR3 is CASSLWGLAEYNEQFF. The CDR3 bases are TGCGCCAGCAGCTTGTGGGGACTAGCGGAATACAATGAGCAGTTCTTC. The rearrangement links TRBV5-1 to TRBJ2-1; 11 bases fit TRBD2. The CDR3 is 16 residues long. With V trimmed by 1 base and J by 4 bases, 4 bases remained unmatched. In germline, CDR1 is SGHRS, CDR2 YFSETQ. The full variable domain, with the rest looked up from reference TRBV5-1 and TRBJ2-1, is KAGVTQTPRYLIKTRGQQVTLSCSPISGHRSVSWYQQTPGQGLQFLFEYFSETQRNKGNFPGRFSGRQFSNSRSEMNVSTLELGDSALYLCASSLWGLAEYNEQFFGPGTRLTVL.

The chain combines TRBV6-1 with TRBJ2-1, with TRBD1 matching 9 bases. The J call may be wrong; the DNA end is better matched by TRBJ2-7. This CDR3 comprises 15 residues. CDR1 is MNHNS and CDR2 is SASEGT in the germline V gene. CDR3 nucleotide sequence: TGTGCCAGCAGTCCCCCCGGGACAGGGTACAATGAGCAGTACTTC. This codes for CASSPPGTGYNEQYF.

The chain uses TRBV6-5 and TRBJ1-2, with a weak D call TRBD1 (5 bases). Germline V lookup: CDR1 MNHEY, CDR2 SVGAGI. The CDR3 consists of 13 residues. With 7 bases removed from V and 7 bases from J, the gap between germline ends came to 16 bases. Here the CDR3 reads CASKLQERGGYTF. CDR3 DNA: TGTGCCAGCAAGCTACAGGAGCGGGGTGGCTACACCTTC.

The chain links TRBV7-2 to TRBJ2-1; 13 nucleotides agree with TRBD2. V lost 1 base to trimming and J lost 10 bases; unmatched junction nucleotides: 7. CDR1 and CDR2 from the germline V gene are SGHTA and FQGNSA. The CDR3 is 16 amino acids. CDR3 residues: CASSLGGLAGVQEQFF. CDR3 sequence (DNA): TGTGCCAGCAGCTTAGGCGGACTAGCGGGGGTCCAGGAGCAGTTCTTC.

The chain joins TRBV7-9 to TRBJ1-2; D unresolved. Trimming cost V 2 bases and J 0 bases, with 10 bases left between them. Germline lookup yields CDR1 SEHNR and CDR2 FQNEAQ (reference sequence). There are 15 residues in the CDR3. CDR3 protein: CASSLLQIPNYGYTF. The CDR3 DNA reads as TGTGCCAGCAGCTTACTACAGATTCCTAACTATGGCTACACCTTC.

J is TRBJ2-3 and V is TRBV9, with 11 bases matching TRBD2. The germline V gene encodes CDR1 SGDLS and CDR2 YYNGEE. The CDR3 is made up of 15 amino acids. V shed 4 bases, J shed 3 bases, and the junction held 4 bases outside the gene matches. As DNA, the CDR3 is TGTGCCAGCAGCAAACTAGCGGGAGAAACAGATACGCAGTATTTT. Protein: CASSKLAGETDTQYF.

This clonotype was seen only once. The chain joins TRBV6-4 to TRBJ2-1; possibly TRBD2 for D (6 bases). The DNA end favors TRBJ2-7, so the J call may be wrong. CDR1 MRHNA and CDR2 SNTAGT come from the germline V gene. CDR3 length equals 14 residues. In nucleotides, the CDR3 is TGTGCCCCACACCGGGCTAGCGCCTACAATGAGCAGTACTTC. Translating it yields CAPHRASAYNEQYF.

This clonotype was found many times. The chain carries TRBV4-2 and TRBJ1-4, with TRBD1 matching 8 bases. This CDR3 comprises 17 residues. Per the germline V gene, CDR1 is LGHNA and CDR2 is YNFKEQ. The trim removed 0 bases at V and 8 bases at J, leaving 11 bases unmatched. This CDR3 reads CASSQDPGDRGGEKLFF. In DNA, the CDR3 is TGTGCCAGCAGCCAAGACCCCGGCGACAGGGGAGGCGAAAAACTGTTTTTT.

Regarding this clonotype: Possible read error: a much larger clone is one base away. This sequence joins TRBV4-1 and TRBJ2-1, with D possibly being TRBD2 (6 bases). The end of the DNA is better explained by TRBJ2-7, so the J call may be wrong. The CDR3 loop spans 13 amino acids. Per the germline V gene, CDR1 is MGHRA and CDR2 is YSYEKL. The chain's CDR3 is CASSTSPHNEQYF. The CDR3 DNA is TGCGCCAGCAGCACTAGCCCCCACAATGAGCAGTACTTC.

This clonotype was counted only a few times. The chain uses TRBV7-9 and TRBJ2-1; D is uncertain. Germline V gene sequence: CDR1 SEHNR, CDR2 FQNEAQ (reference sequence). The CDR3 spans 11 residues. Trimming cost V 1 base and J 13 bases, with 8 bases left between them. Written as DNA, the CDR3 is TGTGCCAGCAGCTTAGGGACGACCCAGTTCTTC. It translates to CASSLGTTQFF.

The count of this clonotype is one. At one of its ends the junction is not consistent with the germline gene, which may arise from a read error. The V and J genes are TRBV12-3 or TRBV12-4 and TRBJ1-5; D is unclear. CDR3 length: 14 amino acids. The CDR3 DNA reads as TGTGCCAGCAGTTGGACGAATAGCGATCAGCCCCAGCATTTT. It specifies CASSWTNSDQPQHF.

This clonotype was counted between two and nine times. The V gene is TRBV7-2, the J gene TRBJ1-4; a weak D match, TRBD1 (6 bases). Per the germline V gene, CDR1 is SGHTA and CDR2 is FQGNSA. V lost 3 bases and J 4 bases, leaving 12 bases between the germline ends. This CDR3 is 15 amino acids long. Here the CDR3 reads CASSFSTGVNEKLFF. Here the CDR3 DNA reads TGTGCCAGCAGCTTCTCGACAGGAGTTAATGAAAAACTGTTTTTT.

The chain carries TRBV5-1 and TRBJ2-3, with a weak D call TRBD1 (5 bases). This CDR3 comprises 14 residues. From germline, CDR1 is SGHRS and CDR2 YFSETQ. The ends were cut back, 4 bases at V and 0 bases at J, with 9 bases in the middle. The chain's CDR3 is CASSNAGSTDTQYF. The CDR3, as DNA: TGCGCCAGCAGCAACGCAGGGAGCACAGATACGCAGTATTTT.

With regard to this clonotype: A much larger clone lies a single base off, so this may be a read error. V usage is TRBV10-3 and J usage is TRBJ2-4; D might be TRBD2 (6 bases). The CDR3 spans 15 residues. Germline values: CDR1 ENHRY, CDR2 SYGVKD. V was clipped by 3 bases and J by 7 bases, with 16 bases between them. CDR3 loop: CAISDEEGMWNIQYF. The CDR3 coding sequence is TGTGCCATCAGTGATGAGGAGGGAATGTGGAACATTCAGTACTTC.

The genes are TRBV7-6 and TRBJ1-1; D is possibly TRBD1 (5 bases). CDR1 is SGHVS, CDR2 FNYEAQ, per germline. This CDR3 is 13 amino acids long. The V end was cut by 0 bases, the J end by 7 bases, with 9 bases between. The CDR3 sequence is CASSLAGASEAFF. The CDR3 DNA reads TGTGCCAGCAGCTTAGCAGGGGCAAGTGAAGCTTTCTTT.

The rearrangement links TRBV6-4 to TRBJ1-2; possibly TRBD1 for D (6 bases). The CDR3 totals 16 residues. Germline values: CDR1 MRHNA, CDR2 SNTAGT. V lost 2 bases and J lost 3, with 16 bases in between. The CDR3 sequence is CASSDVWGARDYGYTF. CDR3 DNA sequence: TGTGCCAGCAGTGACGTTTGGGGGGCGCGGGACTATGGCTACACCTTC.

The chain is built from TRBV5-1 and TRBJ1-5; 7 bases line up with TRBD1. CDR3 length: 14 amino acids. The junction had 4 bases not matched to a gene; V was cut back by 2 bases and J by 5 bases. Germline V CDR1 and CDR2: SGHRS, YFSETQ. The CDR3 nucleotides read TGCGCCAGCAGCTTCGGGACAGACGATCAGCCCCAGCATTTT. This sequence encodes CASSFGTDDQPQHF.

This clonotype was counted between two and nine times. The chain recombines TRBV7-9 with TRBJ1-2; possible D gene TRBD1, 5 bases. The CDR3 has 14 amino acids. V lost 1 base to trimming and J lost 6 bases, with 12 bases between them. CDR1 is SEHNR, CDR2 FQNEAQ, per germline (reference sequence). The CDR3 loop reads CASSLVGRAHGYTF. The CDR3 DNA reads TGTGCCAGCAGCTTAGTAGGCAGGGCCCATGGCTACACCTTC.

CDR3 sequence reads: CATSTQFTEAFF. CDR3 sequence (DNA): TGTGCCACCAGCACCCAATTCACTGAAGCTTTCTTT. This chain joins TRBV15 and TRBJ1-1, with D unclear. The ends were cut back, 4 bases at V and 4 bases at J, with 7 bases in the middle. Germline CDR1 reads LNHNV; CDR2 reads YYDKDF (reference sequence). The CDR3 loop spans 12 amino acids.

This rearrangement joins TRBV5-1 to TRBJ2-1; 7 bases line up with TRBD2. V dropped 0 bases and J dropped 12; count of bases not matched to a gene: 6. Per germline, CDR1 SGHRS and CDR2 YFSETQ. There are 13 residues in the CDR3. The CDR3 DNA follows: TGCGCCAGCAGCTTGGTTGCGGGAGAGGGGCAGTTCTTC. Protein sequence: CASSLVAGEGQFF.

The rearrangement uses TRBV6-1 and TRBJ1-2; TRBD1 might be the D (5 bases). CDR3 length: 12 amino acids. Looked up from germline, CDR1 is MNHNS and CDR2 is SASEGT. V was clipped by 10 bases and J by 0 bases, with 9 bases between them. The CDR3 sequence: CATRQTNYGYTF. The CDR3 DNA follows: TGTGCCACCCGACAGACTAACTATGGCTACACCTTC.

Worth noting for this clonotype: A single base separates this from a much larger clone, so it may be a read error. V and J are TRBV6-1 and TRBJ2-4; 11 positions match TRBD1. The end of the DNA aligns better with TRBJ2-7, so the J call may be wrong. In germline, CDR1 is MNHNS, CDR2 SASEGT. This CDR3 contains 14 residues. The CDR3: CASSGTGGFYEQYF. For the CDR3, the DNA is TGTGCCAGCAGTGGGACAGGGGGCTTCTACGAGCAGTACTTC.

The chain joins TRBV9 to TRBJ1-1, with 7 nucleotides matching TRBD1. The CDR3 runs 15 residues. Germline V gene sequence: CDR1 SGDLS, CDR2 YYNGEE. J gave up 1 base and V 2 bases, and 5 bases lay outside the gene matches. In DNA, the CDR3 is TGTGCCAGCAGCGTGCAAGGGGGCCCGAACACTGAAGCTTTCTTT. Residues: CASSVQGGPNTEAFF.